The 32 T cell receptor beta chains below were found in one sample sequenced in a study of blood T cell repertoires in COVID-19 (dated by TCRdb to 2018 to 2020). Library creation used the immunoSEQ multiplex PCR assay. The clones in this table, taken by TCRdb from immuneACCESS, are in-frame only. Not every clone is retained; where verified, under half of the shortfall comes from an unresolved V gene, and the cause of the rest is unknown. This sample holds 60,000 to 85,000 clones; roughly 84% were observed only once. The ten largest clonotypes hold 25% to 35% of the sample. The sequenced sample consisted of peripheral blood. The receptor source for this set is a woman of 80 years or more with active or convalescent COVID-19.

The rearrangement links TRBV25-1 to TRBJ2-1; 10 bases agree with TRBD2. Trimming removed 7 bases from V and 4 bases from J; junction bases left unmatched: 4. The CDR3 has 14 residues. In germline, CDR1 is MGHDK, CDR2 SYGVNS. The CDR3 here is CASTVAGGYNEQFF. CDR3 DNA: TGTGCCAGCACGGTAGCGGGGGGTTACAATGAGCAGTTCTTC.

This clone was seen just once. The chain joins TRBV29-1 to TRBJ2-7; TRBD2 is a possible D gene (5 bases). This CDR3 comprises 14 residues. Trimming took off 7 bases at V and 1 base at J, with 17 bases between the two ends. Germline V gene data show CDR1 as SQVTM and CDR2 as ANQGSEA. CDR3 sequence reads: CSAVRTSGSYEQYF. CDR3 nucleotide sequence: TGCAGCGCTGTCCGGACGAGCGGATCCTACGAGCAGTACTTC.

Written as DNA, the CDR3 is TGTGCCAGCTCACGAGCCAACACTGAAGCTTTCTTT. Protein sequence: CASSRANTEAFF. This chain connects TRBV18 to TRBJ1-1, with D uncertain. Trimming pared 4 bases from V and 2 bases from J, leaving 5 bases between. The germline V gene encodes CDR1 KGHSH and CDR2 LQKENI. The CDR3 is 12 amino acids.

This sequence joins TRBV5-6 and TRBJ1-1; TRBD1 might be the D (6 bases). V was trimmed by 7 bases and J by 1 base, leaving 17 bases between them. In germline, CDR1 is SGHDT, CDR2 YYEEEE. CDR3 length: 15 amino acids. The DNA for the CDR3 is TGTGCCAGCTACCGACAGGCCCTAAAGAACACTGAAGCTTTCTTT. This translates into CASYRQALKNTEAFF.

This clone was seen a few times. The V and J genes are TRBV11-2 and TRBJ1-3, with D unclear. CDR3 size: 15 residues. CDR1 is SGHAT, CDR2 FQNNGV, per germline. V lost 4 bases to trimming and J lost 0 bases, with 10 bases between them. The CDR3 loop is CASSSQSFSGNTIYF. In DNA form, the CDR3 reads TGTGCCAGCAGCTCACAGAGCTTCTCTGGAAACACCATATATTTT.

The chain joins TRBV3-1 (or the pseudogene TRBV3-2) to TRBJ1-4; perhaps TRBD1 as D (5 bases). Germline values: CDR1 LGHDT, CDR2 YNNKEL (reference sequence). The CDR3 runs 15 residues. The V end lost 4 bases, the J end lost 3 bases, and 12 bases lay between the germline ends. This CDR3 is CASSREGGANEKLFF. The CDR3 coding sequence is TGTGCCAGCAGCCGCGAAGGAGGGGCTAATGAAAAACTGTTTTTT.

The chain combines TRBV4-1 with TRBJ2-7; TRBD1 might be the D (5 bases). The germline V gene has CDR1 MGHRA and CDR2 YSYEKL. With 0 bases removed from V and 3 bases from J, the gap between germline ends came to 12 bases. This CDR3 is 15 amino acids long. The CDR3 is CASSQENRIYYEQYF. The CDR3 DNA follows: TGCGCCAGCAGCCAAGAAAACAGGATATACTACGAGCAGTACTTC.

The sample holds one count of this clone. The V and J genes are TRBV7-3 and TRBJ2-1, with D possibly TRBD1 on 6 matching bases. Looked up from germline, CDR1 is SGHTA and CDR2 is FQGTGA. Trimming pared 0 bases from V and 6 bases from J, leaving 9 bases between. The CDR3 spans 14 residues. The CDR3 loop reads CASSLTGQSNEQFF. The DNA of the CDR3 is TGTGCCAGCAGCTTAACTGGACAGTCCAATGAGCAGTTCTTC.

The genes are TRBV30 and TRBJ1-4; possibly TRBD1 for D (6 bases). The CDR3 loop spans 11 amino acids. The germline V and J ends were trimmed by 3 bases and 10 bases, with 9 bases remaining between them. Germline V gene data show CDR1 as GTSNPN and CDR2 as SVGIG (reference sequence). This chain's CDR3 is CAWSVGGKLFF. The CDR3 DNA sequence: TGTGCCTGGAGCGTAGGGGGAAAACTGTTTTTT. The full variable domain, in which reference TRBV30 and TRBJ1-4 provide the parts outside the CDR3, is SQTIHQWPATLVQPVGSPLSLECTVEGTSNPNLYWYRQAAGRGLQLLFYSVGIGQISSEVPQNLSASRPQDRQFILSSKKLLLSDSGFYLCAWSVGGKLFFGSGTQLSVL.

CDR3 bases: TGTGCCAGCAGTTTATATGGGGGTGCCGTGAAGGACAGCTCGTTCTTC. Amino acid sequence: CASSLYGGAVKDSSFF. The V and J genes are TRBV28 and TRBJ2-1, with D tentatively TRBD1 (6 bases). V lost 1 base to trimming and J lost 15 bases, with 25 bases between them. From germline, CDR1 is MDHEN and CDR2 SYDVKM. This CDR3 contains 16 residues.

The J gene is TRBJ2-4, the V gene TRBV19, with 11 bases matching TRBD2. The V gene's germline CDR1 is LNHDA and CDR2 SQIVND (reference sequence). The CDR3 consists of 14 residues. The ends lost 6 bases at V and 8 bases at J; junction bases unmatched: 6. CDR3 sequence: CASSKLAGEYIQYF. The CDR3 region has the DNA TGTGCCAGTAGCAAACTAGCGGGGGAATACATTCAGTACTTC. Using reference TRBV19 and TRBJ2-4 for the parts outside the CDR3, the full variable domain is DGGITQSPKYLFRKEGQNVTLSCEQNLNHDAMYWYRQDPGQGLRLIYYSQIVNDFQKGDIAEGYSVSREKKESFPLTVTSAQKNPTAFYLCASSKLAGEYIQYFGAGTRLSVL.

The chain has TRBV6-5 and TRBJ1-2; 7 nucleotides align to TRBD1. The CDR3 has 13 amino acids. Germline V gene data show CDR1 as MNHEY and CDR2 as SVGAGI. J was trimmed by 3 bases and V by 6 bases; bases with no gene match: 4. This CDR3 is CASSAQGDYGYTF. As DNA, the CDR3 is TGTGCCAGCAGCGCCCAGGGGGACTATGGCTACACCTTC.

This chain links TRBV7-9 with TRBJ1-2; TRBD1 aligns across 8 bases. The length of the CDR3 is 15 residues. The V and J ends lost 1 base and 4 bases, in that order; junction bases with no gene match: 5. CDR1 SEHNR and CDR2 FQNEAQ come from the germline V gene (reference sequence). CDR3 DNA sequence: TGTGCCAGCAGCTTAGACCCCACAGGGGGCTATGGCTACACCTTC. Translation gives CASSLDPTGGYGYTF.

The V gene is TRBV10-3, the J gene TRBJ1-6; D remains ambiguous. This CDR3 contains 13 residues. Germline V gene sequence: CDR1 ENHRY, CDR2 SYGVKD. Trimming removed 3 bases at V and 9 bases at J, with 9 bases between. CDR3 loop: CAISDVLRSPLHF. DNA for the CDR3: TGTGCCATCAGTGATGTCCTACGTTCACCCCTCCACTTT.

The genes are TRBV6-6 and TRBJ1-4; TRBD1 might be the D (5 bases). Trimming shortened V by 4 bases and J by 3 bases, and 15 bases separated the two germline ends. The CDR3 has 16 residues. From germline, CDR1 is MNHNY and CDR2 SVGAGI (reference sequence). CDR3 DNA sequence: TGTGCCAGCAGTTTCGGGCGACAGCCACCTAATGAAAAACTGTTTTTT. It translates to CASSFGRQPPNEKLFF.

CDR3 region: CASSLNKNTEAFF. In DNA form, the CDR3 reads TGTGCCAGTAGTCTTAACAAGAACACTGAAGCTTTCTTT. The rearrangement joins TRBV19 to TRBJ1-1; D remains ambiguous. Per germline, CDR1 LNHDA and CDR2 SQIVND (reference sequence). The CDR3 totals 13 residues. V was pared by 5 bases and J by 1 base, with 8 bases between.

The chain joins TRBV7-9 to TRBJ2-7; 8 positions match TRBD2. V dropped 6 bases and J dropped 6; count of bases not matched to a gene: 13. This CDR3 region has 15 residues. Germline V gives CDR1 SEHNR, CDR2 FQNEAQ (reference sequence). DNA of the CDR3: TGTGCCAGCAGGCCACGGGGGGGCCAGGAAGGCGAGCAGTACTTC. It codes for CASRPRGGQEGEQYF.

This chain's CDR3 is CAWSGEGTEAFF. CDR3 nucleotides: TGTGCCTGGAGTGGAGAGGGCACTGAAGCTTTCTTT. The chain combines TRBV30 with TRBJ1-1; D not resolved. CDR1 and CDR2 from the germline V gene are GTSNPN and SVGIG (reference sequence). With 1 base removed from V and 4 bases from J, the gap between germline ends came to 7 bases. The CDR3 totals 12 residues.

The chain employs TRBV6-5 and TRBJ1-2; D is ambiguous. The CDR3 totals 13 residues. The germline CDR1 and CDR2 sequences are MNHEY and SVGAGI. V dropped 2 bases and J dropped 6 bases, with 10 bases sitting between them. CDR3 loop: CASSYLSRDGYTF. CDR3 sequence (DNA): TGTGCCAGCAGTTACCTGTCGCGGGATGGCTACACCTTC.

This chain links TRBV29-1 with TRBJ1-1, with D possibly matching TRBD1 (6 bases). This CDR3 region has 14 residues. The germline gives CDR1 SQVTM, CDR2 ANQGSEA. Trimming cost V 7 bases and J 1 base, with 16 bases left between them. The CDR3 here is CSATGRRGNTEAFF. The CDR3 DNA is TGCAGCGCCACAGGGCGCCGGGGGAACACTGAAGCTTTCTTT.

This clone showed up just once. The chain combines TRBV3-1 (or the pseudogene TRBV3-2) with TRBJ1-4; D unclear. There are 14 residues in the CDR3. Germline V gene data show CDR1 as LGHDT and CDR2 as YNNKEL (reference sequence). Trimming shortened V by 1 base and J by 7 bases, and 10 bases separated the two germline ends. CDR3 protein: CASSQGPTSEKLFF. CDR3 DNA sequence: TGTGCCAGCAGCCAAGGTCCAACGAGTGAAAAACTGTTTTTT.

The rearrangement uses TRBV6-2 or TRBV6-3 and TRBJ1-6, with TRBD1 as a possible D gene (5 bases). This CDR3 contains 15 residues. Germline V lookup: CDR1 MNHEY, CDR2 SVGEGT. The V gene lost 0 bases and the J gene lost 5 bases, with 8 bases spanning the gap. DNA for the CDR3: TGTGCCAGCAGTTACTCGACAGACAATAATTCACCCCTCCACTTT. Encoded protein: CASSYSTDNNSPLHF.

V is TRBV19 and J is TRBJ1-1, with TRBD1 identical over 7 bases. J lost 3 bases, V lost 5 bases, and 6 bases had no gene match. The CDR3 covers 14 residues. In germline, CDR1 is LNHDA, CDR2 SQIVND (reference sequence). The CDR3 DNA reads as TGTGCCAGTAGTTCGACAGGGAGAGACACTGAAGCTTTCTTT. Encoded protein: CASSSTGRDTEAFF.

The rearrangement links TRBV12-5 to TRBJ1-4; D is perhaps TRBD1 (5 bases). This CDR3 is 13 amino acids long. V lost 5 bases and J lost 8, with 12 bases in between. Germline CDR1 and CDR2: LGHNT and FRNRAP. The CDR3 here is CASGGGRREKLFF. The CDR3 bases are TGTGCTAGTGGTGGGGGGAGACGCGAAAAACTGTTTTTT.

The V gene is TRBV28, the J gene TRBJ2-2, with 9 bases identical to TRBD1. The CDR3 is made up of 15 amino acids. J was trimmed by 6 bases and V by 3 bases; bases with no gene match: 5. CDR1 MDHEN and CDR2 SYDVKM come from the germline V gene. The chain's CDR3 is CASSFSQGAAGELFF. For the CDR3, the DNA is TGTGCCAGCAGTTTTTCACAGGGGGCGGCCGGGGAGCTGTTTTTT.

V usage is TRBV7-9 and J usage is TRBJ1-2; possibly TRBD1 for D (5 bases). V was pared by 4 bases and J by 7 bases, with 16 bases between. The CDR3 extends over 14 amino acids. Germline V CDR1 and CDR2: SEHNR, FQNEAQ (reference sequence). The CDR3: CASSSGRPSLGYTF. CDR3 DNA sequence: TGTGCCAGCAGCTCAGGGAGGCCTTCGCTTGGCTACACCTTC. Full variable domain (remainder filled in from reference TRBV7-9 and TRBJ1-2): DTGVSQNPRHKITKRGQNVTFRCDPISEHNRLYWYRQTLGQGPEFLTYFQNEAQLEKSRLLSDRFSAERPKGSFSTLEIQRTEQGDSAMYLCASSSGRPSLGYTFGSGTRLTVV.

This CDR3 reads CSVVSTPGTEAFF. The CDR3 DNA reads as TGCAGCGTTGTTTCAACCCCGGGAACTGAAGCTTTCTTT. The chain employs TRBV29-1 and TRBJ1-1; D ambiguous. CDR1 SQVTM and CDR2 ANQGSEA come from the germline V gene. The CDR3 extends over 13 amino acids. The V gene lost 4 bases and the J gene lost 5 bases, with 14 bases spanning the gap.

The chain joins TRBV2 to TRBJ2-5, with D perhaps matching TRBD1 (6 bases). CDR3 size: 15 residues. Germline values: CDR1 SNHLY, CDR2 FYNNEI. Trimming removed 7 bases from V and 0 bases from J, with 15 bases in between. The CDR3, as DNA: TGTGCCAGCATCTTCCAGGGGCGAGACCAAGAGACCCAGTACTTC. Protein product: CASIFQGRDQETQYF.

The chain links TRBV15 to TRBJ1-2, with TRBD1 as a possible D gene (6 bases). This CDR3 comprises 13 residues. Germline V gives CDR1 LNHNV, CDR2 YYDKDF (reference sequence). V lost 2 bases, J lost 6 bases, and 10 bases lay in between. CDR3 bases: TGTGCCACCAGCAGATCACAGGGAGATGGCTACACCTTC. The encoded protein is CATSRSQGDGYTF.

This chain connects TRBV27 to TRBJ1-2; a weak D match, TRBD1 (5 bases). Between the trimmed V and J ends, which lost 1 base and 8 bases, there was a span of 17 bases. Germline V CDR1 and CDR2: MNHEY, SMNVEV (reference sequence). The CDR3 covers 15 residues. In DNA form, the CDR3 reads TGTGCCAGCAGTTTATTGGGGCAGGGCCCCCCCGGCTACACCTTC. Encoded protein: CASSLLGQGPPGYTF.

This chain joins TRBV6-5 and TRBJ1-6; D gene ambiguous. The CDR3 is 15 residues long. The germline V gene encodes CDR1 MNHEY and CDR2 SVGAGI. The germline V and J ends were trimmed by 2 bases and 5 bases, with 10 bases remaining between them. The CDR3 nucleotides are TGTGCCAGCAGTTACACCCGGAGGCATAATTCACCCCTCCACTTT. Amino acid sequence: CASSYTRRHNSPLHF.

This chain uses TRBV28 with TRBJ2-7; D is perhaps TRBD1 (5 bases). CDR1 and CDR2 (germline): MDHEN, SYDVKM. The V end lost 2 bases, the J end lost 1 base, and 9 bases lay between the germline ends. The CDR3 covers 14 residues. The CDR3 DNA reads as TGTGCCAGCAGTTTACGGCAGGGTTCCTACGAGCAGTACTTC. It specifies CASSLRQGSYEQYF.